The entry that follows covers one TCR beta chain sequence. Its antigen is still unknown. The sample is drawn from a study of T cell responses to AZD1222 COVID-19 vaccine. Study-level background: It was second doses at about 4 or about 12 weeks that were pooled.

Only in-frame clones appear in the TCRdb table, and some are missing; sequencing was by immunoSEQ multiplex PCR. The profile covers around 100,000 clones, with about 89% appearing a single time and approximately 7.5% taken by the ten largest. This CDR3 has 15 amino acids. Trimming removed 5 bases from V and 7 bases from J; junction bases left unmatched: 9. Germline V gives CDR1 SGHTA, CDR2 FQGTGA. Whole-study findings and limits: Only a handful of AZD1222 recipients, six or seven in all, had baseline seropositivity. The study found vaccine-associated CD4 TCRs spanning spike, dominant at 160-218 and 743-854.

The TCR sequence derives from an adult in good health. The sequencing used peripheral blood, collected on day 0 of AZD1222 vaccination. The V and J genes are TRBV7-3 and TRBJ2-1, with 9 positions matching TRBD1. CDR3 nucleotides: TGTGCCAGCAGCCTCGGACAGGGGCGGTGGAATGAGCAGTTCTTC. Translated: CASSLGQGRWNEQFF.